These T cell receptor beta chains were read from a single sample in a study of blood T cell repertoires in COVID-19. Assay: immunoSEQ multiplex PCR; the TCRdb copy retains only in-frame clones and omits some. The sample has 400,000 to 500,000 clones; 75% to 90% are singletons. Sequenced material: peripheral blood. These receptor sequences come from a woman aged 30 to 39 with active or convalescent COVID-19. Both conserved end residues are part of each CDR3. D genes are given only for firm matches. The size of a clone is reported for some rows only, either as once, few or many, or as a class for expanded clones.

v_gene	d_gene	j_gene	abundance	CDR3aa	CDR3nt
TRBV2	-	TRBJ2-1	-	CASRAESGSLTGNEQFF	TGTGCCAGCAGGGCAGAGTCCGGGTCTCTAACTGGGAATGAGCAGTTCTTC
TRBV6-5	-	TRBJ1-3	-	CASRLSSGNTIYF	TGTGCCAGCAGACTTAGCTCTGGAAACACCATATATTTT
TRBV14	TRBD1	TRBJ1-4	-	CASSYRDRGEKLFF	TGTGCCAGCAGCTACCGGGACAGGGGTGAAAAACTGTTTTTT
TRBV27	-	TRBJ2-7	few	CASSPGRTIYEQYF	TGTGCCAGCAGTCCGGGACGGACTATCTACGAGCAGTACTTC
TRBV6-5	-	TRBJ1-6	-	CASRGLFGGLSPLHF	TGTGCCAGCAGGGGCCTGTTTGGGGGACTCTCACCCCTCCACTTT
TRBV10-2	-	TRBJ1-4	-	CASSYNEKLFF	TGCGCCAGCAGTTATAATGAAAAACTGTTTTTT
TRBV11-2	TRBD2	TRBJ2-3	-	CASSGRLAGVVTSTDTQYF	TGTGCCAGCAGCGGGCGACTAGCGGGAGTTGTGACTAGCACAGATACGCAGTATTTT
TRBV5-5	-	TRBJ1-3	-	CASSLYPGSGNTIYF	TGTGCCAGCAGCTTGTATCCAGGGTCTGGAAACACCATATATTTT
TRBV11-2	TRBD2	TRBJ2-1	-	CASSLGASGSHEQFF	TGTGCCAGCAGCTTAGGGGCTAGCGGGAGCCATGAGCAGTTCTTC
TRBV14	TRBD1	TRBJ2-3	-	CASSRITIQGFSTDTQYF	TGTGCCAGCAGCCGAATCACCATACAGGGGTTCAGCACAGATACGCAGTATTTT
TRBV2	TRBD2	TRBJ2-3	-	CASSVASGDTDTQYF	TGTGCCAGCAGTGTGGCTAGCGGGGACACAGATACGCAGTATTTT
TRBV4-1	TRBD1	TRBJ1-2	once	CASSETGTGGDLLRYGYTF	TGCGCCAGCAGCGAGACCGGGACAGGGGGCGATTTGTTGAGGTATGGCTACACCTTC
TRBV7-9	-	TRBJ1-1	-	CASSEGSNTEAFF	TGTGCCAGCTCGGAGGGCTCGAACACTGAAGCTTTCTTT
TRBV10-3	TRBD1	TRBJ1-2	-	CAISSAKGTDNYGYTF	TGTGCCATCAGTAGTGCTAAAGGGACAGATAACTATGGCTACACCTTC
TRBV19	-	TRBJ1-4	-	CASSIRVSEKLFF	TGTGCCAGTAGTATCAGGGTTTCCGAGAAACTGTTTTTT
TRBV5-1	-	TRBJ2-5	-	CASSSNGGVSETQYF	TGCGCCAGCAGCTCGAACGGGGGAGTGTCGGAGACCCAGTACTTC
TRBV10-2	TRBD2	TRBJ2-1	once	CASARGSGRYNEQFF	TGCGCCAGCGCCCGGGGTAGCGGGAGATACAATGAGCAGTTCTTC
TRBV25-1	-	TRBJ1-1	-	CASSGSSGSTEAFF	TGTGCCAGCAGTGGCTCATCAGGGTCCACTGAAGCTTTCTTT
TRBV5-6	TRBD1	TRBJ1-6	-	CASSLEQGGLNSPLHF	TGTGCCAGCAGCTTGGAACAGGGGGGGCTTAATTCACCCCTCCACTTT
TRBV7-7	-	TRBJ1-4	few	CASSSGRTAGEKLFF	TGTGCCAGCAGCTCCGGCCGAACTGCGGGTGAAAAACTGTTTTTT
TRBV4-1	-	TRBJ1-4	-	CASSQSRGATNEKLFF	TGCGCCAGCAGCCAAAGTAGGGGTGCAACTAATGAAAAACTGTTTTTT
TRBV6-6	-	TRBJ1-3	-	CASSYRAGKVSNTIYF	TGTGCCAGCAGTTACAGAGCAGGGAAAGTCTCAAACACCATATATTTT
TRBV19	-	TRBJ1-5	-	CASSILGAESQPQHF	TGTGCCAGTAGTATCCTGGGGGCGGAAAGTCAGCCCCAGCATTTT
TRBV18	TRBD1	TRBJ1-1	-	CASSPRQGAGGNTEAFF	TGTGCCAGCTCACCGCGACAGGGGGCGGGGGGCAACACTGAAGCTTTCTTT
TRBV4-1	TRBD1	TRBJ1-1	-	CASSQGGRGPNTEAFF	TGCGCCAGCAGCCAAGGGGGTAGGGGGCCGAACACTGAAGCTTTCTTT
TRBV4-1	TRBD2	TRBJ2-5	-	CASSPPGTRIETQYF	TGCGCCAGCAGCCCCCCCGGGACTAGAATCGAGACCCAGTACTTC
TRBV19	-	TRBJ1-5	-	CASSIAVQGWLGGLGSNQPQHF	TGTGCCAGTAGTATAGCAGTCCAGGGCTGGTTGGGGGGGCTCGGGAGCAATCAGCCCCAGCATTTT
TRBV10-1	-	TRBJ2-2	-	CASSVGIGELFF	TGCGCCAGCAGTGTCGGGATCGGGGAGCTGTTTTTT
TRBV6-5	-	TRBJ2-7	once	CASSYRLGYEQYF	TGTGCCAGCAGTTACCGACTAGGTTACGAGCAGTACTTC
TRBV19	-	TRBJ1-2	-	CASSIGPGPSLGGYTF	TGTGCCAGTAGTATAGGTCCAGGGCCCTCCTTGGGTGGCTACACCTTC
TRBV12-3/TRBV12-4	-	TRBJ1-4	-	CASRGGEREKLFF	TGTGCCAGCAGAGGTGGAGAACGGGAAAAACTGTTTTTT
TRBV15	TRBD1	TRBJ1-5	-	CATGQDGGQPQHF	TGTGCCACCGGACAGGATGGGGGTCAGCCCCAGCATTTT
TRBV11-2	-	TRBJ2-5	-	CASSLGGAETQYF	TGTGCCAGCAGCTTAGGGGGAGCAGAGACCCAGTACTTC
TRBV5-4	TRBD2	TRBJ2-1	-	CASSQQVLAGANNEQFF	TGTGCCAGCAGCCAACAAGTCCTAGCGGGAGCTAACAATGAGCAGTTCTTC
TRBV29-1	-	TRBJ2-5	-	CSVIRRFVETQYF	TGCAGCGTAATTCGGAGATTTGTGGAGACCCAGTACTTC
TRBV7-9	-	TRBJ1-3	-	CASSLDRGNTIYF	TGTGCCAGCAGCTTAGACAGAGGAAACACCATATATTTT
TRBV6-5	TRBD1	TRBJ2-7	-	CASSLGQGANEQYF	TGTGCCAGCAGTCTCGGACAGGGGGCGAACGAGCAGTACTTC
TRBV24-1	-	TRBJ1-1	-	CATSDREGTEAFF	TGTGCCACCAGTGACAGGGAAGGCACTGAAGCTTTCTTT
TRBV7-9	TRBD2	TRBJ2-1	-	CASSRSPTGTSGSNEQFF	TGTGCCAGCAGCCGATCCCCCACCGGGACTAGCGGGAGCAATGAGCAGTTCTTC
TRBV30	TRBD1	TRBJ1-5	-	CAGGQLGQPQHF	TGTGCGGGGGGACAGTTGGGCCAGCCCCAGCATTTT
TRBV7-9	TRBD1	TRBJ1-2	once	CASSLADRGRHGYTF	TGTGCCAGCAGCTTAGCGGACAGGGGAAGACATGGCTACACCTTC
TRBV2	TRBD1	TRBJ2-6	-	CASSAPRTGSSGANVLTF	TGTGCCAGCAGTGCCCCGAGGACAGGGAGCTCTGGGGCCAACGTCCTGACTTTC
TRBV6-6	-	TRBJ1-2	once	CASSPPPTGNYGYTF	TGTGCCAGCAGTCCCCCCCCCACAGGGAACTATGGCTACACCTTC
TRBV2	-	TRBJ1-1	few	CASSNISPDTEAFF	TGTGCCAGCAGCAACATTTCCCCAGACACTGAAGCTTTCTTT
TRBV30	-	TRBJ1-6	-	CASRTVYNSPLHF	TGTGCCTCCCGGACTGTTTATAATTCACCCCTCCACTTT
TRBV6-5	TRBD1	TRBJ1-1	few	CASSHGQGEAFF	TGTGCCAGCAGCCACGGACAGGGAGAAGCTTTCTTT
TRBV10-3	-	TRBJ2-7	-	CAISDPVGALYEQYF	TGTGCCATCAGTGATCCAGTAGGGGCCCTCTACGAGCAGTACTTC
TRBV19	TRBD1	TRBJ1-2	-	CASSIALTGGGYGYTF	TGTGCCAGTAGTATAGCCTTGACAGGGGGCGGCTATGGCTACACCTTC
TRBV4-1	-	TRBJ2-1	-	CASSTGVHSYNEQFF	TGCGCCAGCAGCACCGGGGTCCACTCCTACAATGAGCAGTTCTTC
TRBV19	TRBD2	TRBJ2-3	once	CASSLGLAGGGGTDTQYF	TGTGCCAGTAGTCTAGGACTAGCGGGAGGCGGTGGAACAGATACGCAGTATTTT
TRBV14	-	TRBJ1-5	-	CASSQTGDPLRTQPQHF	TGTGCCAGCAGCCAAACCGGGGATCCCCTTAGAACCCAGCCCCAGCATTTT
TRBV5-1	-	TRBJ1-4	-	CASSTGSTNEKLFF	TGCGCCAGCAGCACGGGATCAACTAATGAAAAACTGTTTTTT
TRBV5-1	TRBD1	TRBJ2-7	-	CASSLITGGYEQYF	TGCGCCAGCAGCTTGATCACAGGGGGCTACGAGCAGTACTTC
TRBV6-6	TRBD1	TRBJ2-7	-	CASSDGDRGEYEQYF	TGTGCCAGCAGTGACGGGGACAGGGGCGAATACGAGCAGTACTTC
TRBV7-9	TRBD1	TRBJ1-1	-	CASSPDRGAEAFF	TGTGCCAGCAGCCCCGACAGGGGCGCTGAAGCTTTCTTT
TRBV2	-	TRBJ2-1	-	CASSRERSNEQFF	TGTGCCAGCAGCCGGGAGAGGAGTAATGAGCAGTTCTTC
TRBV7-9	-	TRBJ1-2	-	CASSYRAGESSGYTF	TGTGCCAGCAGCTACAGAGCAGGGGAGAGCTCTGGCTACACCTTC
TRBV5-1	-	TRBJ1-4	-	CASRTGTYKGELFF	TGCGCCAGCAGAACCGGGACATATAAAGGGGAACTGTTTTTT